A single T cell receptor beta chain is shown here with its context. This sample is part of a study of shared T cell receptors in the human thymus. Germline-derived CDR1 and CDR2 are MNHNS and SASEGT. The CDR3 spans 13 residues. V was shortened by 3 bases and J by 6 bases, with 9 bases between the two germline ends. Method: immunoSEQ multiplex PCR; TCRdb's copy keeps in-frame clones and lacks some. This table holds over 65,000 clones, more than 90% found once. Sequencing used thymocytes. The rearrangement uses TRBV6-1 and TRBJ1-5; no firm D call. The receptor's source is a human donor. The DNA of the CDR3 is TGTGCCAGCAGTGAGGGCAGGAGTCAGCCCCAGCATTTT. Translating gives CASSEGRSQPQHF.